This passage covers 17 T cell receptor beta chains from one sample sequenced in a study of immune characterization of retroperitoneal liposarcoma. TCRdb called the PCR reads again in MiXCR, with one record for every CDR3 protein. The sample has about 10,000 distinct CDR3 sequences; approximately 46% are singletons. The sample consisted of tumor tissue. All receptors derive from a female donor with retroperitoneal liposarcoma.

By share, this clonotype counts as medium-sized (0.01 to 0.1%). The chain couples TRBV6-6 to TRBJ2-5; D is ambiguous. The CDR3 totals 14 residues. Looked up from germline, CDR1 is MNHNY and CDR2 is SVGAGI (reference sequence). With 0 bases removed from V and 4 bases from J, the gap between germline ends came to 9 bases. CDR3 residues: CASSYSMIGETQYF. Here the CDR3 DNA reads TGTGCCAGCAGTTACTCGATGATAGGAGAGACCCAGTACTTC.

Of note for this clonotype: This CDR3 fails to terminate in the conserved phenylalanine or tryptophan, so it likely reflects a read error. No DNA is shown, since the ends of the CDR3 on it are uncertain; the CDR3 is the one TCRdb lists. The chain couples TRBV6-1 to TRBJ1-1; the table's D call, TRBD1, was not checked against the DNA. The CDR3 is 17 residues long, ends included. Germline CDR1 is MNHNS and CDR2 is SASEGT. CDR3 amino acids: CASLEKLLTWASSTSGQ.

Points on this clonotype: This may come from a read error, since a much larger clone is one base off. The V and J genes are TRBV7-2 and TRBJ2-1; D is perhaps TRBD1 (6 bases). The CDR3 sequence is 17 residues long. Trimming shortened V by 4 bases and J by 7 bases, and 23 bases separated the two germline ends. Germline V gives CDR1 SGHTA, CDR2 FQGNSA. CDR3 bases: TGTGCCAGCAGCTCCCTAGGGGGTGTAGGACGCTGGAATGAGCAGTTCTTC. As protein: CASSSLGGVGRWNEQFF.

This clonotype appeared once. The chain uses TRBV7-4 and TRBJ2-1; 15 bases agree with TRBD2. Germline V gene lookup returns CDR1 SGHVT and CDR2 SQSDAQ. V lost 3 bases, J lost 7 bases, and 4 bases stayed unmatched. The CDR3 has 16 amino acids. CDR3: CASSFWTSGRANEQFF. As DNA, the CDR3 is TGTGCCAGCAGCTTCTGGACTAGCGGGAGGGCTAATGAGCAGTTCTTC.

The V gene is TRBV6-1, the J gene TRBJ2-5; TRBD1 or TRBD2 may be the D gene (5 bases each). The V end lost 3 bases, the J end lost 7 bases, and 15 bases lay between the germline ends. CDR1 MNHNS and CDR2 SASEGT come from the germline V gene. The CDR3 contains 14 residues. The chain's CDR3 is CASSDTGRRRTQYF. The CDR3, as DNA: TGTGCCAGCAGTGACACAGGAAGGAGGAGGACCCAGTACTTC.

The chain has TRBV7-2 and TRBJ1-1; D remains unclear. The CDR3 is made up of 13 amino acids. CDR1 SGHTA and CDR2 FQGNSA come from the germline V gene. Trimming cost V 3 bases and J 1 base, with 6 bases left between them. CDR3 loop: CASSFTENTEAFF. The CDR3 coding sequence is TGTGCCAGCAGCTTTACGGAGAACACTGAAGCTTTCTTT.

The chain has TRBV6-8 and TRBJ2-1; a possible D gene is TRBD2 (7 bases). With the DNA end fitting TRBJ2-7 better, the J assignment may be wrong. Germline-derived CDR1 and CDR2 are MNHGY and SAAAGT. The CDR3 loop spans 17 amino acids. The CDR3 DNA reads TGTGCCAGCAGTGGAACTGCGGGGGCAGCCCTCGCAGGCGGGCAGTACTTC. Protein sequence: CASSGTAGAALAGGQYF.

This chain links TRBV6-6 with TRBJ2-1; possibly TRBD2 for D (6 bases). TRBJ2-7 matches the DNA end more closely, so the J call is doubtful. The germline gives CDR1 MNHNY, CDR2 SVGAGI (reference sequence). This CDR3 has 15 residues. In DNA, the CDR3 is TGTGCCAGCAGTGCCGCCAGGGCGGGGACCTACGAGCAGTACTTC. Translated: CASSAARAGTYEQYF.

The V and J genes are TRBV6-5 and TRBJ2-3; TRBD2 matches at 10 bases. There are 21 residues in the CDR3. The V gene's germline CDR1 is MNHEY and CDR2 SVGAGI. V was clipped by 6 bases and J by 4 bases; unmatched bases: 25. CDR3 protein: CASSTVPTGASGSWVSDTQYF. DNA of the CDR3: TGTGCCAGCAGCACGGTACCAACAGGGGCTAGCGGGAGTTGGGTCTCAGATACGCAGTATTTT.

The chain has TRBV7-2 and TRBJ2-1; TRBD1 might be the D (5 bases). The V gene lost 2 bases and the J gene lost 8 bases, with 10 bases spanning the gap. CDR1 is SGHTA and CDR2 is FQGNSA in the germline V gene. This CDR3 spans 13 amino acids. The CDR3 DNA is TGTGCCAGCAGCTTAATAGGGGCCGATGAGCAGTTCTTC. This sequence encodes CASSLIGADEQFF. The full variable domain, rest sourced from reference TRBV7-2 and TRBJ2-1, is GAGVSQSPSNKVTEKGKDVELRCDPISGHTALYWYRQSLGQGLEFLIYFQGNSAPDKSGLPSDRFSAERTGGSVSTLTIQRTQQEDSAVYLCASSLIGADEQFFGPGTRLTVL.

About this clonotype itself: One end of the junction is discordant with germline, which a read error may explain. This chain links TRBV6-8 with TRBJ2-1, with D possibly TRBD2 on 5 matching bases. Germline values: CDR1 MNHGY, CDR2 SAAAGT. The CDR3 is made up of 16 amino acids. CDR3 loop: CASGYSRAGLANEQFF. The CDR3 bases are TGTGCCAGCGGTTACTCAAGGGCCGGGCTAGCTAATGAGCAGTTCTTC.

For this clonotype: The CDR3 does not end in the conserved phenylalanine or tryptophan, so this is likely a read error. No DNA is shown, since the ends of the CDR3 on it are uncertain; the CDR3 is the one TCRdb lists. The chain combines TRBV15 with TRBJ2-5; the D call in the table, TRBD1, was not verified against the DNA. The CDR3 length equals 23 residues, ends included. The germline V gene encodes CDR1 LNHNV and CDR2 YYDKDF (reference sequence). The CDR3 here is CPPLPCNPFSTSQWSDLLKIELV.

V is TRBV7-1 and J is TRBJ2-3, with 7 bases matching TRBD2. TRBV7-1 is assigned to the ORF class and has an uncertain function. V was clipped by 8 bases and J by 4 bases; unmatched bases: 9. The CDR3 is 14 residues long. The CDR3, as DNA: TGTGCCAGCTCGTCGGGAGGTGGTGCAGATACGCAGTATTTT. It is translated as CASSSGGGADTQYF.

The sample holds a few counts of this clonotype. The chain couples TRBV6-1 to TRBJ2-7, with 11 bases that match TRBD2. J lost 1 base, V lost 6 bases, and 5 bases had no gene match. Germline V gene sequence: CDR1 MNHNS, CDR2 SASEGT. The CDR3 covers 15 residues. The CDR3 is CASRRLAGFSYEQYF. The CDR3 region has the DNA TGTGCCAGCAGAAGACTAGCGGGGTTTTCCTACGAGCAGTACTTC.

The chain links TRBV6-6 to TRBJ2-1; D not resolved. The CDR3 is made up of 13 amino acids. Germline V gives CDR1 MNHNY, CDR2 SVGAGI (reference sequence). The V gene lost 2 bases and the J gene lost 3 bases, with 5 bases spanning the gap. Written as DNA, the CDR3 is TGTGCCAGCAGTTACGGCCGCTACAATGAGCAGTTCTTC. It translates to CASSYGRYNEQFF.

This clonotype was picked up one time. Lacking the conserved final phenylalanine or tryptophan, this CDR3 likely reflects a read error. The DNA is omitted, as the CDR3 cannot be located on it reliably, and the CDR3 follows TCRdb's listing. The CDR3 region is CASSFNGGFEQYL. The V gene is TRBV7-2, the J gene TRBJ2-5; the D segment call TRBD1 is taken from the table without a DNA check. The germline gives CDR1 SGHTA, CDR2 FQGNSA. Inclusive of both ends, the CDR3 amounts to 13 amino acids.

This clonotype is medium-sized within its sample. The chain joins TRBV6-5 to TRBJ2-3, with no clear D. The CDR3 consists of 16 residues. V dropped 0 bases and J dropped 4 bases, with 14 bases sitting between them. The V gene's germline CDR1 is MNHEY and CDR2 SVGAGI. The CDR3 DNA follows: TGTGCCAGCAGTTACTCCCCTGCTTCCCCGCCAGATACGCAGTATTTT. As protein: CASSYSPASPPDTQYF.